This TCR beta chain was retrieved from a study of T-cell memory formation after mild COVID-19. Study as a whole: In these data, TCR clusters were largely donor specific.

Findings of the study overall: Later expanders leaned toward CD4+, whereas clones contracting from day 15 to 85 were balanced CD4/CD8. Second-wave clones reaching peak frequency on day 37 lacked confirmed SARS-CoV-2 specificity.

Germline V gene lookup returns CDR1 SNHLY and CDR2 FYNNEI. The CDR3 length is 17 residues. With 0 bases removed from V and 5 bases from J, the gap between germline ends came to 17 bases. TCRdb used MiXCR to reprocess the 5' RACE reads, holding one entry per CDR3 protein. The data show under 300,000 distinct CDR3 sequences, 16% seen once. Notes on this clonotype: Antigen specificity is unknown.

This TCR came from a man younger than 35 who had mild COVID-19 (a few samples of this study predate the infection). Cell type and time point are not known. Sequences were obtained from PBMCs or a T cell subset sorted from them (not recorded which). The chain couples TRBV2 to TRBJ1-5; TRBD1 is a possible D gene (6 bases). CDR3 residues: CASSEALPGQGHQPQHF. In nucleotides, the CDR3 is TGTGCCAGCAGTGAAGCGCTTCCGGGGCAGGGGCATCAGCCCCAGCATTTT.